This T cell receptor beta chain derives from a study of control samples from healthy donors and cancer patients. Repertoires were generated with immunoSEQ multiplex PCR, while TCRdb's copy carries only in-frame clones and drops some. The sample shows about 150,000 clones, about 90% of them seen only once. Per the germline V gene, CDR1 is SGHVS and CDR2 is FQNEAQ. Between the trimmed V and J ends, which lost 1 base and 3 bases, there was a span of 9 bases. The CDR3 has 14 amino acids. The TCR was taken from a woman in her 40s in good health. This chain uses TRBV7-8 with TRBJ1-1; no definite D call. The source material was blood. Here the CDR3 DNA reads TGTGCCAGCAGCTTAGAAGTTCTGGACACTGAAGCTTTCTTT. It translates to CASSLEVLDTEAFF. Full variable domain (outside the CDR3, taken from reference TRBV7-8 and TRBJ1-1): GAGVSQSPRYKVAKRGQDVALRCDPISGHVSLFWYQQALGQGPEFLTYFQNEAQLDKSGLPSDRFFAERPEGSVSTLKIQRTQQEDSAVYLCASSLEVLDTEAFFGQGTRLTVV.